The source of this T cell receptor (beta chain) is a study of cytomegalovirus exposure and HLA in healthy donors. Study results and caveats: After further analysis at a later stage, 16,951 TCR beta sequences were associated with HLA alleles at 0.05 false discovery rate. The authors listed 150 to 200 TCR beta chains as cytomegalovirus-associated.

As concerns this clone: Its cognate antigen is unknown.

The CDR3 is 16 amino acids. Germline loops: CDR1 SGHAT, CDR2 FQNNGV. Trimming pared 2 bases from V and 1 base from J, leaving 14 bases between. Use of 60 Vbeta and 13 Jbeta primers characterized the PCR. TCRdb's table, derived via immunoSEQ multiplex PCR, lists solely in-frame clones and lacks some. The sample includes around 150,000 clones. The sequenced material came from PBMCs. The genes are TRBV11-2 and TRBJ1-1, with D hard to call. The origin of this receptor is a woman in her fifties or sixties in good health and CMV-seronegative. DNA of the CDR3: TGTGCCAGCAGCTTAATCGGTGATCTGAGGAACACTGAAGCTTTCTTT. Its protein is CASSLIGDLRNTEAFF.